The following is a T cell receptor (beta chain) sequence with its context. The CDR3 spans 14 residues. Trimming pared 1 base from V and 5 bases from J, leaving 12 bases between. The germline V gene has CDR1 MDHEN and CDR2 SYDVKM. Sequencing used immunoSEQ multiplex PCR; TCRdb keeps in-frame clones, though not all of them. This sample has roughly 69,000 clones, with almost 85% found just once. With baseline, cycle 4 day 1, and cycle 7 day 1 as timepoints, blood was sampled. The data are from a study of OX40 agonist ivuxolimab in advanced cancers. As for the study in general: The patients' treatment was ivuxolimab, an agonistic anti-OX40 (CD134) antibody. Enrolled patients in dose escalation had cancers that were hepatocellular carcinoma, melanoma, renal cell or head and neck cancer. People who had prior anti-PD-1, anti-PD-L1 or anti-CTLA-4 therapy could take part, and approximately 43% had some.

Here the sequenced sample was CD4+ or CD8+ T cells sorted from blood, taken in a trial of the OX40 agonist ivuxolimab. This clonotype originated in an adult with an advanced solid tumor such as melanoma, head and neck, liver or kidney cancer. The chain recombines TRBV28 with TRBJ2-7; perhaps D is TRBD1 or TRBD2 (5 bases each). The CDR3 sequence is CASSLLGPRDEQYF. Written as DNA, the CDR3 is TGTGCCAGCAGTTTATTGGGACCACGAGACGAGCAGTACTTC.